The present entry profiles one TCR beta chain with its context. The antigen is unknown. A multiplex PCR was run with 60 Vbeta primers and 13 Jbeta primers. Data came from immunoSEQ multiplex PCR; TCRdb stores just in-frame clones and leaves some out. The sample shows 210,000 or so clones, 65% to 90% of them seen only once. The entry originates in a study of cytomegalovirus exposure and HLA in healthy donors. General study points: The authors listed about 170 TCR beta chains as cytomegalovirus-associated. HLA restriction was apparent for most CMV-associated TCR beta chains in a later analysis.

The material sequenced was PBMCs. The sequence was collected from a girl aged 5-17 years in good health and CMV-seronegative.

The CDR3 spells CASSRPSQGTYNEQFF. DNA of the CDR3: TGTGCCAGTAGTAGACCCTCACAGGGGACCTACAATGAGCAGTTCTTC. The chain has TRBV19 and TRBJ2-1; 7 bases are a match to TRBD1. The CDR3 runs 16 residues. J lost 2 bases, V lost 4 bases, and 8 bases had no gene match. The V gene's germline CDR1 is LNHDA and CDR2 SQIVND (reference sequence).